A single sample is the source of the 5 T cell receptor beta chains below, sequenced in a study of OX40 agonist ivuxolimab in advanced cancers. Sequenced by immunoSEQ multiplex PCR; TCRdb stores in-frame clones only, minus some. The table has more than 12,000 clones, 70% to 75% seen once. The sequencing here drew on CD4+ or CD8+ T cells sorted from blood, taken in a trial of the OX40 agonist ivuxolimab. The receptor source for this set is an adult with an advanced solid tumor such as melanoma, head and neck, liver or kidney cancer.

The CDR3 DNA reads as TGTGCCAGCAGTGAGGGGACAGGGTTTTCAGATACGCAGTATTTT. Its translation is CASSEGTGFSDTQYF. The rearrangement links TRBV6-1 to TRBJ2-3; TRBD1 matches at 9 bases. Unmatched junction bases numbered 5, after V lost 3 bases and J lost 4 bases. Germline CDR1 is MNHNS and CDR2 is SASEGT. This CDR3 contains 15 residues.

This clone was detected only a few times. The rearrangement joins TRBV13 to TRBJ2-3; 11 nucleotides align to TRBD2. V was clipped by 5 bases and J by 6 bases; unmatched bases: 7. The germline V gene has CDR1 PRHDT and CDR2 FYEKMQ (reference sequence). The CDR3 length is 15 residues. CDR3 protein: CASSQTSGVVDTQYF. In nucleotides, the CDR3 is TGTGCCAGCAGCCAGACTAGCGGGGTTGTGGATACGCAGTATTTT.

The chain carries TRBV18 and TRBJ2-7, with 12 bases aligning to TRBD1. Germline lookup yields CDR1 KGHSH and CDR2 LQKENI. CDR3 length: 16 amino acids. The junction had 7 bases not matched to a gene; V was cut back by 3 bases and J by 4 bases. CDR3 nucleotide sequence: TGTGCCAGCTCACCCACCCGGGGACAGGGGGCATACGAGCAGTACTTC. It encodes CASSPTRGQGAYEQYF.

J is TRBJ2-5 and V is TRBV7-9; D gene uncertain. Germline V gene lookup returns CDR1 SEHNR and CDR2 FQNEAQ (reference sequence). This CDR3 comprises 12 residues. The V end lost 4 bases, the J end lost 5 bases, and 8 bases lay between the germline ends. The DNA for the CDR3 is TGTGCCAGCAGCTACACAAGTGAGACCCAGTACTTC. This translates into CASSYTSETQYF.

The rearrangement joins TRBV9 to TRBJ2-1, with TRBD2 identical over 10 bases. Unmatched junction bases numbered 10, after V lost 6 bases and J lost 1 base. The CDR3 length is 17 residues. Germline V lookup: CDR1 SGDLS, CDR2 YYNGEE. The CDR3 protein is CASNNKGTSASYNEQFF. The DNA for the CDR3 is TGTGCCAGCAACAATAAAGGGACTAGCGCTTCCTACAATGAGCAGTTCTTC.